This T cell receptor (beta chain) derives from a study of vaccination effects on CD4 cells after COVID-19. Study summary: Samples that were drawn after vaccination came a median of 72 days after the second dose.

TCRdb keeps only in-frame clones here, not all; method: immunoSEQ multiplex PCR. The table lists roughly 56,000 clones, 73% of them singletons. The study, taken as a whole, reports: In vaccinees who were healthy, merely 1 out of 255 vaccine-induced clones cross-reacted with common cold coronaviruses.

ViraFEST assay sequencing came after antigen-specific CD4+ T cells were expanded with viral peptide pools. Culture proceeded for nine to ten days, and CD4+ T cells were then isolated. Participants got two doses of BNT162b2 or mRNA-1273 vaccine. Every well housed two million PBMC, which grew in culture alongside around 10 IU/ml IL-2 and roughly 9.9 ug/ml peptides. Comment on this clone: What it recognizes is unknown.

The CDR3 has 14 residues. The V and J ends lost 1 base and 8 bases respectively, with 13 bases between them. Germline V gives CDR1 KGHDR, CDR2 SFDVKD. This clonotype originated in a human donor who received a COVID-19 vaccine. The V call is TRBV24-1, the J call TRBJ1-2, with D unresolved. The starting material was CD4+ T cells from PBMCs cultured with HCoV-229E spike peptides, obtained after COVID-19 vaccination. CDR3 sequence (DNA): TGTGCCACCAGTGATTTAGGCCGGGATAAGGGCTACACCTTC. Its protein is CATSDLGRDKGYTF.